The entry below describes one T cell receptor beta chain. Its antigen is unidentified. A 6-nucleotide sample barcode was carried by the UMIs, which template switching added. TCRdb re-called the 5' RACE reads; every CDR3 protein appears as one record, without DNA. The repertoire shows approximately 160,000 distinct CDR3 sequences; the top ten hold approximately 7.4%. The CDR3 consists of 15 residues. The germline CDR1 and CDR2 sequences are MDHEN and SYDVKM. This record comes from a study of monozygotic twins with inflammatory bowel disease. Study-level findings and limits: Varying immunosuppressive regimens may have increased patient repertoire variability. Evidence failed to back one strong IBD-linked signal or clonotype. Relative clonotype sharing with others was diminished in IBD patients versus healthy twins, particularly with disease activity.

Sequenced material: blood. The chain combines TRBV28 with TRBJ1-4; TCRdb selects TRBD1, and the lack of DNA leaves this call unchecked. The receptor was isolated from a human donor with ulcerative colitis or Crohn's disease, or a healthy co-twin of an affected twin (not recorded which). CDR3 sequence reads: CASSLARTGSEKLFF.